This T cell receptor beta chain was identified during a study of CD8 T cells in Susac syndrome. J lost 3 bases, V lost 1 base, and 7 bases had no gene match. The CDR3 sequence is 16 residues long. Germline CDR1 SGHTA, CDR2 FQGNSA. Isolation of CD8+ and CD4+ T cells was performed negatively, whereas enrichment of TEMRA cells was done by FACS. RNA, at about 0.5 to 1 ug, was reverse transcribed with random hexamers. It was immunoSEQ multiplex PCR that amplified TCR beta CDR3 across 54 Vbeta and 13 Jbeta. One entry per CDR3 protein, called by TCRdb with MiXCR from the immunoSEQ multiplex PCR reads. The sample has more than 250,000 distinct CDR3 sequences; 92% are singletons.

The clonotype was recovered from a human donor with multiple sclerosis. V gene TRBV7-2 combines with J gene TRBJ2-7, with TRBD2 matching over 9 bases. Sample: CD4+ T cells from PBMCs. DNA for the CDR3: TGTGCCAGCAGCTTAGGCTGGCGGGAGGGCCGCTACGAGCAGTACTTC. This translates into CASSLGWREGRYEQYF.